Presented here are 31 T cell receptor beta chains from one specimen sequenced in a study of T cells in women clearing cervical HPV infection (dated by TCRdb to 2017 to 2018). Library prep was done by the immunoSEQ multiplex PCR assay. Entries here come from immuneACCESS through TCRdb and include only in-frame sequences with V and J called. Some clones fail to appear in such tables; in the studies checked, an unresolved V gene covers under half of the shortfall, and the cause of the remainder is unknown. The sample's table covers 20,000 to 25,000 clones. About 2.5% of the sample is in the top ten clones. Sequenced: blood buffy coat. All receptors derive from a woman aged 18-69 years with a cervical HPV16 infection that either progressed to CIN3+ or cleared (not recorded which).

As concerns this clone: The read finishes 3 residues shy of the CDR3 end, and the germline J gene is used to complete it. This sequence joins TRBV5-1 and TRBJ1-3; TRBD1 agrees at 7 bases. The CDR3 covers 16 residues. The germline CDR1 and CDR2 sequences are SGHRS and YFSETQ. J lost 0 bases, V lost 0 bases, and 3 bases had no gene match. Incomplete CDR3 DNA: TGCGCCAGCAGCTTGGGACAGGGCTACTCTGGAAACACC. Its protein product is CASSLGQGYSGNT. The whole CDR3 sequence reads CASSLGQGYSGNTIYF.

Notes on this clone: One end of the junction varies from germline; a read error may be responsible. Coverage ceases 3 residues before the CDR3 finishes, and the germline J gene fills in the end. The chain combines TRBV7-7 with TRBJ1-2; D not certain. The germline gives CDR1 SSHAT, CDR2 FNYEAQ (reference sequence). The CDR3 contains 13 residues. Incomplete CDR3 DNA: TGTGCTAGCAGCTTGCGGGAGGCGGATACC. It yields the protein CASSLREADT. The entire CDR3 protein is CASSLREADTYTF.

A word on this clone: The read terminates 3 residues before the CDR3 end, so the remaining end is supplied by the germline J gene. The chain combines TRBV20-1 with TRBJ2-5, with 8 bases fitting TRBD2. Germline CDR1 is DFQATT and CDR2 is SNEGSKA (reference sequence). CDR3 length: 13 residues. V shed 6 bases and J 2 bases; nucleotides not matched to a gene: 5. CDR3 DNA, as far as it was read: TGCAGTGCCGGCGGGAGGAGACAAGAGACC. Its translation is CSAGGRRQET. Given in full, the CDR3 is CSAGGRRQETQYF.

Notes on this clone: Read sequence stops 3 residues before the CDR3 end, and the germline J gene provides the missing end. The chain has TRBV5-6 and TRBJ2-5; D is perhaps TRBD1 (6 bases). This CDR3 spans 13 amino acids. Germline lookup yields CDR1 SGHDT and CDR2 YYEEEE. The ends were cut back, 4 bases at V and 1 base at J, with 8 bases in the middle. Incomplete CDR3 DNA: TGTGCCAGCAGCCTAGGGGGCCAAGAGACC. Protein sequence: CASSLGGQET. In full, the CDR3 is CASSLGGQETQYF.

To note about this clone: The observed sequence ends 3 residues before the CDR3 terminus, with the missing tail filled in from the germline J gene. The chain couples TRBV29-1 to TRBJ2-3, with D perhaps TRBD1 (5 bases). The CDR3 sequence is 15 residues long. Trimming removed 8 bases from V and 0 bases from J, with 18 bases in between. Germline assignment: CDR1 SQVTM and CDR2 ANQGSEA. The CDR3 protein is CSPGKGPISTDTQYF. CDR3 DNA (partial): TGCAGCCCCGGAAAGGGGCCTATTAGCACAGATACG.

For this clone: With the read ending 3 residues before the CDR3 end, the germline J gene is used to fill in that end. This sequence joins TRBV9 and TRBJ2-1, with D possibly TRBD2 on 5 matching bases. The CDR3 is made up of 16 amino acids. The germline gives CDR1 SGDLS, CDR2 YYNGEE. Deletions cut 0 bases from V and 2 bases from J, with 12 bases between. The sequenced CDR3 bases are TGTGCCAGCAGCGTAGCCGTAACTAGACCCTACAATGAG. Protein sequence: CASSVAVTRPYNE. The entire CDR3 reads CASSVAVTRPYNEQFF.

Regarding this clone: Read sequence stops 3 residues before the CDR3 end, and the germline J gene provides the missing end. This chain links TRBV6-2 or TRBV6-3 with TRBJ1-2, with D possibly being TRBD1 (6 bases). The ends were cut back, 5 bases at V and 5 bases at J, with 18 bases in the middle. Germline V lookup: CDR1 MNHEY, CDR2 SVGEGT. The CDR3 is made up of 15 amino acids. The chain's CDR3 is CASSTYRVVGYGYTF. The CDR3 DNA, read in part, is TGTGCCAGCAGTACGTACAGGGTAGTCGGGTATGGC.

A remark on this clone: Germline is not matched at one junction end, which may reflect a read error. The read terminates 3 residues ahead of where the CDR3 ends, so the germline J gene completes it. Other DNA sequences from this sample encode an identical CDR3 as well. This chain joins TRBV6-1 and TRBJ1-3; TRBD1 agrees at 9 bases. The germline V gene has CDR1 MNHNS and CDR2 SASEGT. The CDR3 loop spans 15 amino acids. The chain's CDR3 is CASSEIGQGRDTIYF. Partial CDR3 DNA: TGTGCCAGCAGTGAAATAGGACAGGGGAGAGACACT.

A remark on this clone: The read halts 3 residues ahead of the CDR3 end, with the missing end drawn from the germline J gene. This sample includes further DNA sequences coding for the same CDR3. The chain carries TRBV2 and TRBJ1-3; 7 bases agree with TRBD1. Per the germline V gene, CDR1 is SNHLY and CDR2 is FYNNEI. This CDR3 comprises 15 residues. V shed 5 bases, J shed 0 bases, and the junction held 4 bases outside the gene matches. The part of the CDR3 DNA that was read is TGTGCCAGCAGTTGGGACAGCTACTCTGGAAACACC. Translation: CASSWDSYSGNT. The CDR3 in full is CASSWDSYSGNTIYF.

As to this clone: The read gets to within 3 residues of the CDR3 end, and the germline J gene fills in the rest. V and J are TRBV7-6 and TRBJ1-4, with a tentative D call TRBD1 (6 bases). The germline gives CDR1 SGHVS, CDR2 FNYEAQ. The CDR3 runs to 16 residues. CDR3 sequence: CASSAEGVSYNSPLFF. CDR3 DNA (partial): TGTGCCAGCAGCGCAGAGGGGGTCTCCTATAATTCACCA.

Comments on this clone: Read sequence stops 3 residues before the CDR3 end, and the germline J gene provides the missing end. This chain connects TRBV29-1 to TRBJ2-7; tentatively, D is TRBD1 (6 bases). The CDR3 runs 13 residues. V was cut by 6 bases and J by 3 bases, with 15 bases left in between. CDR1 is SQVTM, CDR2 ANQGSEA, per germline. The CDR3 sequence: CSVTGRGGYEQYF. CDR3 bases read: TGCAGCGTCACAGGGAGAGGGGGCTACGAG.

Concerning this clone itself: The CDR3 is cut off 3 residues early in the read; its end comes from the germline J gene. This chain joins TRBV11-1 and TRBJ2-2, with TRBD1 as a possible D gene (5 bases). Between the trimmed V and J ends, which lost 5 bases and 1 base, there was a span of 8 bases. The CDR3 runs to 14 residues. The V gene's germline CDR1 is SGHAT and CDR2 FQDESV (reference sequence). CDR3 amino acids: CASSLTENTGELFF. The DNA read from the CDR3 is TGTGCCAGCAGCCTGACAGAGAACACCGGGGAG.

As for this clone: The read gets to within 3 residues of the CDR3 end, and the germline J gene fills in the rest. The chain recombines TRBV19 with TRBJ2-1; 11 nucleotides agree with TRBD2. V lost 10 bases to trimming and J lost 0 bases; unmatched junction nucleotides: 8. CDR3 length equals 16 residues. Per germline, CDR1 LNHDA and CDR2 SQIVND (reference sequence). Here the CDR3 reads CATGDTSGSSYNEQFF. The CDR3 DNA, read in part, is TGTGCCACCGGCGATACTAGCGGGAGCTCCTACAATGAG.

As concerns this clone: From the germline J gene comes the end of the CDR3, since the read stops 3 residues before it. The chain uses TRBV20-1 and TRBJ1-3, with TRBD1 matching over 7 bases. Germline V gives CDR1 DFQATT, CDR2 SNEGSKA (reference sequence). The CDR3 has 14 amino acids. V trimming: 3 bases; J trimming: 4 bases; junction bases outside the gene matches: 6. The part of the CDR3 DNA that was read is TGCAGTGCTAGTGTAGGGGGCCCCGGAAACACC. Encoded protein: CSASVGGPGNT. The complete CDR3 sequence is CSASVGGPGNTIYF.

Note on this clone: The read terminates 3 residues before the CDR3 end, so the remaining end is supplied by the germline J gene. V usage is TRBV2 and J usage is TRBJ1-2; D gene uncertain. The CDR3 loop spans 11 amino acids. Germline V gene sequence: CDR1 SNHLY, CDR2 FYNNEI. The CDR3 here is CASRDFSDYTF. The sequenced part of the CDR3 DNA is TGTGCCAGCAGGGACTTCTCAGAC.

On this clone: Read sequence stops 3 residues before the CDR3 end, and the germline J gene provides the missing end. This rearrangement joins TRBV11-3 to TRBJ2-3; D perhaps matches TRBD1 (6 bases). Between the trimmed V and J ends, which lost 1 base and 0 bases, there was a span of 8 bases. Germline values: CDR1 SGHNT, CDR2 YENEEA. CDR3 length: 15 amino acids. The part of the CDR3 DNA that was read is TGTGCCAGCAGCTTAGGGCAGGGGAGCACAGATACG. It encodes CASSLGQGSTDT. The complete CDR3 reads CASSLGQGSTDTQYF.

Concerning this clone itself: With the read ending 3 residues before the CDR3 end, the germline J gene is used to fill in that end. V and J are TRBV7-2 and TRBJ2-7, with a tentative D call TRBD2 (5 bases). Trimming cost V 3 bases and J 5 bases, with 8 bases left between them. This CDR3 contains 12 residues. CDR1 SGHTA and CDR2 FQGNSA come from the germline V gene. CDR3 DNA, as far as it was read: TGTGCCAGCAGCTTCTCCGGGGACGAG. It encodes CASSFSGDE. The whole CDR3 reads CASSFSGDEQYF.

A word on this clone: Read coverage stops 3 residues before the CDR3 terminus; the germline J gene supplies the remainder. This rearrangement joins TRBV5-6 to TRBJ1-1, with TRBD1 identical over 7 bases. CDR1 and CDR2 (germline): SGHDT, YYEEEE. V trimming: 4 bases; J trimming: 7 bases; junction bases outside the gene matches: 7. The CDR3 consists of 13 residues. The sequenced part of the CDR3 DNA is TGTGCCAGCAGCCTCGACAGGGCTGATGAA. Its translation is CASSLDRADE. The whole CDR3 is CASSLDRADEAFF.

Comments on this clone: The read is 3 residues too short to cover the CDR3 end, so that end is filled in from the germline J gene. The chain combines TRBV20-1 with TRBJ2-3; a weak D match, TRBD1 (5 bases). The germline gives CDR1 DFQATT, CDR2 SNEGSKA (reference sequence). There are 16 residues in the CDR3. The V gene lost 3 bases and the J gene lost 0 bases, with 16 bases spanning the gap. CDR3 bases read: TGCAGTGCTAGTGAAACAGGCAGCACTAGCACAGATACG. Residues: CSASETGSTSTDT. The whole CDR3 protein reads CSASETGSTSTDTQYF.

The CDR3 protein is CASRRDRTYEQYF. The sequenced part of the CDR3 DNA is TGTGCCAGCCGACGGGACAGAACCTACGAG. The V call is TRBV27, the J call TRBJ2-7; 7 bases align to TRBD1. From the germline J gene comes the end of the CDR3, since the read stops 3 residues before it. Germline-derived CDR1 and CDR2 are MNHEY and SMNVEV (reference sequence). With V trimmed by 8 bases and J by 2 bases, 6 bases remained unmatched. The CDR3 runs 13 residues.

Comment on this clone: The read is 3 residues too short to cover the CDR3 end, so that end is filled in from the germline J gene. The chain recombines TRBV29-1 with TRBJ1-2; possibly TRBD1 for D (6 bases). Germline V gives CDR1 SQVTM, CDR2 ANQGSEA. The CDR3 covers 13 residues. V dropped 7 bases and J dropped 4 bases, with 16 bases sitting between them. The DNA read from the CDR3 is TGCAGCGCAGGGGAGGGGTCTACCTATGGC. Translated, it gives CSAGEGSTYG. The CDR3, in full, reads CSAGEGSTYGYTF.

Regarding this clone: The sequenced fragment ends 3 residues before the CDR3 boundary, so the rest is inferred from the germline J gene. The V call is TRBV29-1, the J call TRBJ2-3; D is unclear. The CDR3 loop spans 13 amino acids. Trimming removed 3 bases from V and 1 base from J, with 8 bases in between. The germline gives CDR1 SQVTM, CDR2 ANQGSEA. CDR3 DNA, as far as it was read: TGCAGCGTTGATGTAGTGGGCACAGATACG. Translated, it gives CSVDVVGTDT. The full CDR3 protein is CSVDVVGTDTQYF.

The CDR3 sequence: CASNGDRPNEKLFF. The sequenced CDR3 bases are TGTGCCAGCAACGGAGACAGACCTAATGAAAAA. This sequence joins TRBV7-9 and TRBJ1-4; D possibly corresponds to TRBD1 (5 bases). The read is 3 residues too short to cover the CDR3 end, so that end is filled in from the germline J gene. There are 14 residues in the CDR3. The germline V gene encodes CDR1 SEHNR and CDR2 FQNEAQ (reference sequence). Deletions cut 7 bases from V and 3 bases from J, with 12 bases between.

Regarding this clone: The missing CDR3 end, 3 residues past where the read stops, is filled in from the germline J gene. The rearrangement uses TRBV20-1 and TRBJ2-1; 10 nucleotides match TRBD2. CDR1 and CDR2 from the germline V gene are DFQATT and SNEGSKA (reference sequence). V was pared by 1 base and J by 6 bases, with 6 bases of the junction left unmatched. This CDR3 comprises 15 residues. The part of the CDR3 DNA that was read is TGCAGTGCTAGAGTACCTAGCGGGAGTAGCAATGAG. It encodes CSARVPSGSSNE. The full-length CDR3 reads as CSARVPSGSSNEQFF.

About this clone itself: Read data end 3 residues before the CDR3 end; the end is taken from the germline J gene. This sequence joins TRBV5-4 and TRBJ2-6; no definite D call. Per the germline V gene, CDR1 is SGHNT and CDR2 is YYREEE (reference sequence). CDR3 size: 15 residues. Trimming removed 0 bases at V and 2 bases at J, with 6 bases between. CDR3 protein: CASSLALAGANVLTF. The CDR3 DNA, read in part, is TGTGCCAGCAGCTTGGCCTTAGCTGGGGCCAACGTC.

Comment on this clone: The read comes to an end 3 residues before the CDR3 does, leaving the germline J gene to fill in the end. The rearrangement uses TRBV7-2 and TRBJ2-3; D ambiguous. The V gene lost 6 bases and the J gene lost 1 base, with 8 bases spanning the gap. From germline, CDR1 is SGHTA and CDR2 FQGNSA. This CDR3 comprises 13 residues. Incomplete CDR3 DNA: TGTGCCAGCAGAGTCAGGCGCACAGATACG. The encoded protein is CASRVRRTDT. The full CDR3 is CASRVRRTDTQYF.

Note on this clone: The CDR3 extends 3 residues past the end of the read, so its final part is completed from the germline J gene. The chain recombines TRBV20-1 with TRBJ1-1, with D tentatively TRBD1 (5 bases). The germline gives CDR1 DFQATT, CDR2 SNEGSKA (reference sequence). There are 15 residues in the CDR3. V lost 5 bases and J lost 5, with 21 bases in between. The CDR3 loop is CSAADTHNPKTEAFF. The sequenced part of the CDR3 DNA is TGCAGTGCTGCGGACACACACAACCCCAAAACTGAA.

Concerning this clone itself: With the read ending 3 residues before the CDR3 end, the germline J gene is used to fill in that end. The chain has TRBV29-1 and TRBJ2-1; tentative D call: TRBD2 (6 bases). Germline V gene data show CDR1 as SQVTM and CDR2 as ANQGSEA. Trimming took off 5 bases at V and 3 bases at J, with 11 bases between the two ends. This CDR3 has 13 residues. CDR3 loop: CSVSSANYNEQFF. Partial CDR3 DNA: TGCAGCGTTTCTAGCGCGAACTACAATGAG.

Details on this clone: The sequence runs out 3 residues before the end of the CDR3; the remainder is reconstructed from the germline J gene. The same CDR3 is also encoded by other DNA sequences in this sample. The chain has TRBV5-1 and TRBJ1-5, with D possibly being TRBD1 (5 bases). The CDR3 extends over 16 amino acids. Germline CDR1 and CDR2: SGHRS and YFSETQ. V was cut by 2 bases and J by 3 bases, with 15 bases left in between. The part of the CDR3 DNA that was read is TGCGCCAGCAGCTTAAGACGGCAGGGTGACAATCAGCCC. It yields the protein CASSLRRQGDNQP. The CDR3 in its entirety is CASSLRRQGDNQPQHF.

As for this clone: Sequencing ends 3 residues short of the CDR3 end; the germline J gene provides the rest. The chain couples TRBV6-1 to TRBJ1-1, with D maybe TRBD1 (6 bases). Trimming pared 4 bases from V and 1 base from J, leaving 10 bases between. Germline CDR1 and CDR2: MNHNS and SASEGT. This CDR3 has 14 amino acids. The part of the CDR3 DNA that was read is TGTGCCAGCAGTGTGGACAGCCGGAACACTGAA. Translated: CASSVDSRNTE. The full CDR3 reads CASSVDSRNTEAFF.

As to this clone: With the read ending 3 residues before the CDR3 end, the germline J gene is used to fill in that end. The rearrangement uses TRBV29-1 and TRBJ1-2; 9 bases are a match to TRBD1. Germline CDR1 SQVTM, CDR2 ANQGSEA. The CDR3 length is 13 residues. After removal of 1 base from V and 7 bases from J, the junction contained 4 bases not matched to a gene. CDR3 sequence: CSVEVGQGLGYTF. The CDR3 DNA, read in part, is TGCAGCGTTGAAGTGGGACAGGGTCTTGGC.